This T cell receptor (beta chain) originates from a study of Ad26.COV2.S vaccination and SARS-CoV-2 variants. Study-wide background: Trial arm assignment for the donor was COV1001 Ad26.COV2.S.

In germline, CDR1 is KGHSH, CDR2 LQKENI. V gave up 6 bases and J gave up 8 bases, with 14 bases separating them. The CDR3 runs to 13 residues. Findings and caveats of the study: Vaccine recipients had higher spike-specific TCR breadth than placebo recipients. Non-spike TCR breadth was similar in vaccine and placebo recipients.

Points on this clone: Antigen: not known.

The assay was immunoSEQ multiplex PCR, and TCRdb's table has in-frame clones only and misses some. Seen here are 300,000 to 400,000 clones, 88% observed once, and the top ten hold around 6.6%. Treatment described: approximately 18 received Ad26.COV2.S at low or high dose, single or two shots; about five received placebo; per-sample allocation not given. The samples date from day 63 after the first vaccine or placebo injection. Expression of Wuhan-strain SARS-CoV-2 spike came from the Ad26 vector that formed the vaccine. The clonotype comes from a person between 18 and 65 years old who received the Ad26.COV2.S COVID-19 vaccine or a placebo. The material was peripheral blood, obtained in a trial of Ad26.COV2.S vaccine versus placebo. V is TRBV18 and J is TRBJ1-3; no definite D call. CDR3 protein: CASSIKPKDTIYF. Here the CDR3 DNA reads TGTGCCAGCTCCATTAAACCCAAGGACACCATATATTTT.